A selection of T cell receptor beta chains follows, all from one sample in a study of CD8+ T cells in alopecia areata. This table comes from immunoSEQ multiplex PCR, and its TCRdb copy is limited to in-frame clones, with some not included. The table records about 150,000 clones, around 47% of them present only once. The specimen was CD4+ T cells sorted from blood. Every receptor here comes from a human donor with alopecia areata. CDR3s leave out the opening cysteine and the closing phenylalanine or tryptophan. Each record gives: V gene, J gene, CDR3 protein.

TRBV5-1,TRBJ2-3,ASSLVAGHTDTQY
TRBV4-1,TRBJ2-5,ASSQDRGKASQETQY
TRBV4-1,TRBJ2-5,ASSRDKTETQY
TRBV29-1,TRBJ2-7,SAVAGTGSYEQY
TRBV5-6,TRBJ2-7,ASSRAGAYEQY
TRBV30,TRBJ2-3,AWSRNGYTDTQY
TRBV29-1,TRBJ2-5,SVAREPGQETQY
TRBV30,TRBJ1-5,AWSDWGGTSGQPQH
TRBV11-1,TRBJ2-5,ASSFDILQETQY
TRBV11-2,TRBJ2-2,ASSGSNTGELF
TRBV5-1,TRBJ2-7,ASRIAGGPVEQY
TRBV5-1,TRBJ2-7,ASSLGVPQSYEQY
TRBV29-1,TRBJ2-5,SVRPGQYQETQY
TRBV5-1,TRBJ1-1,ASSLEGLNTEAF
TRBV29-1,TRBJ2-3,SAMKTDTQY
TRBV30,TRBJ2-2,AWSRGGRMNTGELF
TRBV14,TRBJ2-2,ASSRQGVTGELF
TRBV29-1,TRBJ2-1,SVGGGGSYNEQF
TRBV4-2,TRBJ2-5,ASSQGTRSQETQY
TRBV10-3,TRBJ2-7,AIGQGSSYEQY
TRBV27,TRBJ2-5,ASSFGLGKTQY
TRBV29-1,TRBJ2-3,SINGGDTQY
TRBV28,TRBJ2-1,ASSLPTSGYNEQF
TRBV6-6,TRBJ2-7,ATQRSTGGVFEQY
TRBV29-1,TRBJ2-7,SVYPGPTSYEQY
TRBV7-3,TRBJ2-7,ASSLLAGASYEQY
TRBV7-2,TRBJ2-1,ASSGKLPLRDNEQF
TRBV29-1,TRBJ1-1,SVEAHLVGTEAF
TRBV29-1,TRBJ2-5,SVGGFGQETQY
TRBV6-5,TRBJ2-7,ASSYLQGYYEQY
TRBV7-8,TRBJ2-1,ASSLGYRLAGDRGTNEQF
TRBV10-3,TRBJ2-7,AIRVTEDYEQY
TRBV14,TRBJ2-1,ASSLLAGGQYNEQF
TRBV29-1,TRBJ2-7,SVGGLYSYEQY
TRBV5-1,TRBJ2-1,ASSARQASSYNEQF
TRBV7-9,TRBJ2-7,ASTASGTTYEQY
TRBV29-1,TRBJ1-2,SVVIAIGGYT
TRBV19,TRBJ1-5,ATNDKHSNQPQH
TRBV5-1,TRBJ2-5,ASSQGGIQETQY
TRBV29-1,TRBJ1-1,SFTTGLNTEAF
TRBV7-9,TRBJ2-3,ASSLGLAGDTQY
TRBV14,TRBJ2-1,ASSQDRIGRF
TRBV28,TRBJ2-7,ASSFYIGMDRSYEQY
TRBV2,TRBJ2-1,AMTPPSGRGQF
TRBV28,TRBJ2-7,ATQEGPYEQY
TRBV7-3,TRBJ2-5,ASSLRRAETQY
TRBV29-1,TRBJ2-3,SARGGSRSSTDTQY
TRBV29-1,TRBJ2-7,SVSGSSYEQY
TRBV1,TRBJ1-1,TSSQRRDNGTEAF
TRBV6-5,TRBJ2-3,ASSTQREKTDTQY